This T cell receptor (beta chain) is from a study of cytomegalovirus exposure and HLA in healthy donors. For the study at large: Earlier findings included 100 million to 130 million unique TCR beta sequences obtained from 150 million to 200 million T cells.

This clone has only a few counts. 13 Jbeta primers and 60 Vbeta primers were used for the PCR. Per the original methods: Later, an analysis found some 80 million unique TCR beta chains, and around 10 million of these were shared. Assay: immunoSEQ multiplex PCR; the TCRdb copy retains only in-frame clones and omits some. V, J and clone size reflect that table, while D and trimming were determined from the DNA. Of 200,000 to 250,000 clones listed, approximately 80% are singletons. Germline assignment: CDR1 SGHDN and CDR2 FVKESK. This CDR3 comprises 18 residues. V was clipped by 6 bases and J by 5 bases; unmatched bases: 17.

The material sequenced was PBMCs. J is TRBJ2-2 and V is TRBV14; 8 positions agree with TRBD1. The clonotype comes from a male donor in good health and CMV-seronegative. This CDR3 is CASSPKPYGTGRTGELFF. The CDR3 DNA follows: TGTGCCAGCAGTCCGAAACCTTACGGGACAGGTAGGACCGGGGAGCTGTTTTTT.